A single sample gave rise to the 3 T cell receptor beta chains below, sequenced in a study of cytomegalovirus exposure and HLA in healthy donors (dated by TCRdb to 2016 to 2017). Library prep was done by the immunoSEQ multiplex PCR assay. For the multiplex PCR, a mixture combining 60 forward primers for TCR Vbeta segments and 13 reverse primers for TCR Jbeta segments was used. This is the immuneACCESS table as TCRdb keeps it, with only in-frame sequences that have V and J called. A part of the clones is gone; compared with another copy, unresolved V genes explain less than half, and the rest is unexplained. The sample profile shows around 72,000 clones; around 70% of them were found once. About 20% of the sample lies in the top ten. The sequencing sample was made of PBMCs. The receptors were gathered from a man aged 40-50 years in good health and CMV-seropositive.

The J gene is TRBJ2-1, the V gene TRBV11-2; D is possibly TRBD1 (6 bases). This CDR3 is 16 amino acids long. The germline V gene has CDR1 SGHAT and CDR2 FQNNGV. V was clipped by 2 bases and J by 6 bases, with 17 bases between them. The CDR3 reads CASSLRFRTEGNEQFF. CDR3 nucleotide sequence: TGTGCCAGCAGCTTAAGGTTTAGGACAGAGGGCAATGAGCAGTTCTTC.

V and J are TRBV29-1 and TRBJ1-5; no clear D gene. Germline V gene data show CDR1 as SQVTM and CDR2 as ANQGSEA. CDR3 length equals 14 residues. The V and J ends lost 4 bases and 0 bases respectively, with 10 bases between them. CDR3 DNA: TGCAGCGTTGGGACTGTTAATAGCAATCAGCCCCAGCATTTT. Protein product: CSVGTVNSNQPQHF.

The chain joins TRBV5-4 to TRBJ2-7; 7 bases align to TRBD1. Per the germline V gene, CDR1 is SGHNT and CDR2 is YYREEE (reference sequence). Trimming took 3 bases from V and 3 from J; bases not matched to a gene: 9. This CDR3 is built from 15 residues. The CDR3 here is CASSSPPQGVYEQYF. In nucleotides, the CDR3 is TGTGCCAGCAGCTCGCCACCCCAGGGGGTCTACGAGCAGTACTTC.